This TCR beta chain was obtained from a study of regulatory T cells in long-lasting Graves disease. Study-wide results and caveats: The analysis examined peripheral blood only and excluded thyroid tissue. When disease was persistent, TRBV28, TRBJ1-2 and TRBJ2-5 were the favored segments.

In building TCR beta libraries, iRepertoire HTBI primers were used together with Arm-PCR of CDR3 regions. TCRdb reprocessed the multiplex PCR reads via MiXCR and lists one record per CDR3 protein. The repertoire holds 400,000 to 500,000 distinct CDR3 sequences, with around 15% as singletons. The germline CDR1 and CDR2 sequences are SQVTM and ANQGSEA. The J segment lost 5 bases and the V segment lost 7 bases, leaving 0 bases of the junction unmatched. This CDR3 is built from 11 residues. Points on this clonotype: As yet, its antigen is unknown.

The time point denotes: newly diagnosed GD, antithyroid drugs for less than 3 months. PBMCs provided the RNA from which the TCR library was made. The data also belong to a second study, concerning T cells in Graves' hyperthyroidism and ophthalmopathy. Per that paper: Recently diagnosed hyperthyroidism of less than 2 months' duration affected patients aged 18 to 65. Most thyroid-expanded clonotypes above 0.001 were also found in blood.

The TCR comes from a young woman with Graves disease. This chain connects TRBV29-1 to TRBJ1-4, with 8 nucleotides matching TRBD1. The sample was peripheral blood mononuclear cells (PBMCs), taken at new diagnosis, from a patient treated with antithyroid drugs. The CDR3 region is CSAGGNEKLFF. DNA of the CDR3: TGCAGCGCAGGGGGCAATGAAAAACTGTTTTTT. Based on the CDR3 plus reference TRBV29-1 and TRBJ1-4, the full variable domain is SAVISQKPSRDICQRGTSLTIQCQVDSQVTMMFWYRQQPGQSLTLIATANQGSEATYESGFVIDKFPISRPNLTFSTLTVSNMSPEDSSIYLCSAGGNEKLFFGSGTQLSVL.